What follows are 8 T cell receptor beta chains derived from one specimen sequenced in a study of Ad26.COV2.S vaccination and SARS-CoV-2 variants. Only in-frame clones appear in the TCRdb table, and some are missing; sequencing was by immunoSEQ multiplex PCR. Among roughly 320,000 clones, just over 85% were seen once, and the ten largest hold roughly 1.9%. Stated treatment: about 20 received Ad26.COV2.S at low or high dose, single or two shots; about five received placebo; per-sample allocation not given. Sample collection was performed on day 63 after the first vaccine or placebo injection. The material was peripheral blood, obtained in a trial of Ad26.COV2.S vaccine versus placebo. Receptor source: a person aged 18-65 years who received the Ad26.COV2.S COVID-19 vaccine or a placebo.

This clone came up once. CDR3 coding DNA: TGCAGCTCCGCCAGGGCGGGAAGGGCTGAAGCTTTCTTT. The encoded protein is CSSARAGRAEAFF. V usage is TRBV29-1 and J usage is TRBJ1-1; D might be TRBD1 (5 bases). Trimming cost V 8 bases and J 6 bases, with 19 bases left between them. There are 13 residues in the CDR3. Germline-derived CDR1 and CDR2 are SQVTM and ANQGSEA.

The V call is TRBV6-5, the J call TRBJ1-1, with D possibly being TRBD1 (6 bases). The CDR3 spans 13 residues. Looked up from germline, CDR1 is MNHEY and CDR2 is SVGAGI. Trimming cost V 7 bases and J 0 bases, with 9 bases left between them. This CDR3 is CASTGQMNTEAFF. The CDR3 region has the DNA TGTGCCAGCACCGGACAGATGAACACTGAAGCTTTCTTT.

This chain links TRBV19 with TRBJ2-7; no reliable D call. Germline CDR1 reads LNHDA; CDR2 reads SQIVND (reference sequence). V lost 5 bases to trimming and J lost 0 bases, with 14 bases between them. The CDR3 spans 15 residues. In DNA form, the CDR3 reads TGTGCCAGTAGTCCTCGAGTGGTTACCTCCTACGAGCAGTACTTC. This translates into CASSPRVVTSYEQYF.

This chain uses TRBV5-4 with TRBJ2-4; 16 bases are a match to TRBD2. The CDR3 is made up of 18 amino acids. Losses at the gene ends were 4 bases for V and 3 bases for J; bases not matched to a gene: 7. Looked up from germline, CDR1 is SGHNT and CDR2 is YYREEE (reference sequence). The CDR3 is CASSPGTSGGVVKNIQYF. In nucleotides, the CDR3 is TGTGCCAGCAGCCCGGGGACTAGCGGGGGGGTCGTCAAAAACATTCAGTACTTC.

The sample holds a few counts of this clone. J is TRBJ2-7 and V is TRBV10-1; D possibly matches TRBD1 or TRBD2 (5 bases each). Trimming took 5 bases from V and 6 from J, leaving 23 bases between them. Germline CDR1 reads WNHNN; CDR2 reads SYGVQD (reference sequence). This CDR3 is 16 amino acids long. The CDR3 region has the DNA TGCGCCAGCAGTCCTTCCAGGGCCCCTTGGGCGGGCGAGCAGTACTTC. This codes for CASSPSRAPWAGEQYF.

The chain links TRBV6-2 or TRBV6-3 to TRBJ1-2; D call uncertain. CDR1 and CDR2 from the germline V gene are MNHEY and SVGEGT. V was pared by 5 bases and J by 0 bases, with 7 bases between. The CDR3 extends over 13 amino acids. The CDR3 DNA sequence: TGTGCCAGCAGTCAATCAGCTAACTATGGCTACACCTTC. Translating gives CASSQSANYGYTF.

This clone was found once. The chain has TRBV7-2 and TRBJ2-5, with TRBD2 matching over 12 bases. V lost 0 bases and J lost 4; bases outside the gene matches: 3. CDR3 length: 16 amino acids. CDR1 is SGHTA, CDR2 FQGNSA, per germline. CDR3 residues: CASSLALAGGIETQYF. Written as DNA, the CDR3 is TGTGCCAGCAGCTTAGCGCTAGCGGGGGGGATAGAGACCCAGTACTTC.

The chain joins TRBV9 to TRBJ2-5; TRBD2 aligns across 10 bases. The CDR3 spans 16 residues. V was pared by 2 bases and J by 5 bases, with 9 bases of the junction left unmatched. Germline lookup yields CDR1 SGDLS and CDR2 YYNGEE. CDR3: CASSVDSGGAGETQYF. Written as DNA, the CDR3 is TGTGCCAGCAGCGTGGACAGCGGGGGGGCCGGGGAGACCCAGTACTTC.